This entry lists 28 T cell receptor beta chains sequenced from one sample in a study of blood T cell repertoires in COVID-19. The repertoire was sequenced with immunoSEQ multiplex PCR; TCRdb's copy has only in-frame clones and lacks some. The sample lists about 80,000 clones; around 81% were seen once. Sequenced sample: peripheral blood. These receptors were collected from a human donor in a cohort sampled during active COVID-19.

The chain recombines TRBV7-2 with TRBJ2-3, with 14 positions matching TRBD2. The CDR3 covers 17 residues. Germline V gene data show CDR1 as SGHTA and CDR2 as FQGNSA. Trimming cost V 5 bases and J 5 bases; bases outside gene matches: 9. The CDR3 loop reads CASSLGLAGGPGDTQYF. The CDR3 region has the DNA TGTGCCAGCAGCCTTGGACTAGCGGGAGGCCCGGGAGATACGCAGTATTTT.

The chain has TRBV7-3 and TRBJ2-1; 7 bases are a match to TRBD1. The germline gives CDR1 SGHTA, CDR2 FQGTGA. The CDR3 has 14 residues. V shed 5 bases, J shed 5 bases, and the junction held 6 bases outside the gene matches. The CDR3 loop is CASSRGQSNNEQFF. CDR3 nucleotides: TGTGCCAGCAGCCGGGGACAGAGCAACAATGAGCAGTTCTTC.

The chain couples TRBV5-4 to TRBJ2-1, with TRBD2 identical over 10 bases. Trimming took 4 bases from V and 8 from J; bases not matched to a gene: 9. Germline V gene sequence: CDR1 SGHNT, CDR2 YYREEE (reference sequence). The CDR3 is 15 amino acids. The DNA for the CDR3 is TGTGCCAGCAGCCCCGGGACTAGCGTGATTCATGAGCAGTTCTTC. Its translation: CASSPGTSVIHEQFF.

J is TRBJ2-7 and V is TRBV14; 11 bases are shared with TRBD1. The V segment lost 1 base and the J segment 1 base; nucleotides outside the gene matches: 3. Per germline, CDR1 SGHDN and CDR2 FVKESK. The CDR3 contains 16 residues. CDR3 amino acids: CASSQGGTGGSYEQYF. For the CDR3, the DNA is TGTGCCAGCAGCCAAGGAGGGACAGGGGGGTCCTACGAGCAGTACTTC.

This clone was recorded a few times. The chain carries TRBV3-1 (or the pseudogene TRBV3-2) and TRBJ2-3, with 13 bases matching TRBD2. V was clipped by 4 bases and J by 4 bases; unmatched bases: 11. CDR3 length: 18 residues. Per the germline V gene, CDR1 is LGHDT and CDR2 is YNNKEL (reference sequence). CDR3 nucleotide sequence: TGTGCCAGCAGCCGGCCCCCGGGACTAGCGGGAAGGGCAGATACGCAGTATTTT. This translates into CASSRPPGLAGRADTQYF.

This clone was counted a few times. The chain uses TRBV7-9 and TRBJ2-2, with D possibly TRBD1 on 7 matching bases. The germline V and J ends were trimmed by 8 bases and 4 bases, with 17 bases remaining between them. CDR1 is SEHNR and CDR2 is FQNEAQ in the germline V gene (reference sequence). This CDR3 comprises 15 residues. The CDR3 protein is CASPLSQGGTGELFF. As DNA, the CDR3 is TGTGCCAGCCCGCTCAGCCAGGGGGGCACCGGGGAGCTGTTTTTT.

This clone was observed many times. CDR3 loop: CASGTSGFNEQFF. CDR3 coding DNA: TGTGCCAGTGGGACTAGCGGCTTCAATGAGCAGTTCTTC. The chain uses TRBV7-9 and TRBJ2-1; the match to TRBD2 covers 11 bases. This CDR3 region has 13 residues. Unmatched junction bases numbered 4, after V lost 9 bases and J lost 6 bases. Per germline, CDR1 SEHNR and CDR2 FQNEAQ (reference sequence). Full variable domain (outside the CDR3, taken from reference TRBV7-9 and TRBJ2-1): DTGVSQNPRHKITKRGQNVTFRCDPISEHNRLYWYRQTLGQGPEFLTYFQNEAQLEKSRLLSDRFSAERPKGSFSTLEIQRTEQGDSAMYLCASGTSGFNEQFFGPGTRLTVL.

J is TRBJ1-4 and V is TRBV18; D uncertain. This CDR3 contains 14 residues. V lost 2 bases and J 6 bases, leaving 10 bases between the germline ends. Germline values: CDR1 KGHSH, CDR2 LQKENI. The CDR3 region is CASSPEQYDEKLFF. For the CDR3, the DNA is TGTGCCAGCTCACCAGAACAGTACGATGAAAAACTGTTTTTT.

The chain uses TRBV4-1 and TRBJ2-1, with D possibly matching TRBD1 (6 bases). Germline V CDR1 and CDR2: MGHRA, YSYEKL. This CDR3 region has 20 residues. Trimming cost V 0 bases and J 0 bases, with 21 bases left between them. The CDR3 protein is CASSQDKSDSARYSYNEQFF. CDR3 coding DNA: TGCGCCAGCAGCCAAGATAAATCGGACAGCGCCCGATACTCCTACAATGAGCAGTTCTTC.

The gene calls are TRBV10-3 and TRBJ2-7; 7 bases align to TRBD2. This CDR3 comprises 14 residues. CDR1 and CDR2 from the germline V gene are ENHRY and SYGVKD. Germline trimming cut 3 bases from V and 4 bases from J; bases unmatched to any gene: 6. DNA of the CDR3: TGTGCCATCAGTGATGAACTAGCGAAATACGAGCAGTACGTC. Protein: CAISDELAKYEQYV.

The V and J genes are TRBV7-9 and TRBJ1-3; 7 bases match TRBD1. This CDR3 spans 15 amino acids. Per germline, CDR1 SEHNR and CDR2 FQNEAQ (reference sequence). The junction had 9 bases not matched to a gene; V was cut back by 3 bases and J by 7 bases. CDR3 region: CASSFTGDTANTIYF. For the CDR3, the DNA is TGTGCCAGCAGCTTTACAGGGGATACAGCGAACACCATATATTTT.

The chain links TRBV7-8 to TRBJ2-7, with TRBD2 as a possible D gene (6 bases). The CDR3 covers 16 residues. Germline assignment: CDR1 SGHVS and CDR2 FQNEAQ. Trimming left V 0 bases short and J 2 bases short, with 14 bases between. The CDR3 nucleotides read TGTGCCAGCAGCTTAGCCGTCGGGGGAGAAGCCTACGAGCAGTACTTC. It encodes CASSLAVGGEAYEQYF.

The chain joins TRBV9 to TRBJ2-3; unclear D gene. The V end was cut by 7 bases, the J end by 5 bases, with 5 bases between. The CDR3 covers 10 residues. Germline loops: CDR1 SGDLS, CDR2 YYNGEE. CDR3 coding DNA: TGTGCCAGCGGAGTAGATACGCAGTATTTT. It translates to CASGVDTQYF.

This chain uses TRBV6-5 with TRBJ1-3; possible D gene TRBD1, 6 bases. The CDR3 contains 15 residues. Germline CDR1 reads MNHEY; CDR2 reads SVGAGI. Between the trimmed V and J ends, which lost 4 bases and 1 base, there was a span of 11 bases. The CDR3 spells CASSFNRDSGNTIYF. The CDR3 DNA is TGTGCCAGCAGTTTTAACAGGGATTCTGGAAACACCATATATTTT.

The V and J genes are TRBV5-5 and TRBJ1-4; D remains unclear. The CDR3 contains 11 residues. CDR1 and CDR2 from the germline V gene are SGHKS and YYEKEE (reference sequence). The V end was cut by 2 bases, the J end by 7 bases, with 3 bases between. The CDR3 sequence is CASSLAEKLFF. The DNA of the CDR3 is TGTGCCAGCAGCTTAGCTGAAAAACTGTTTTTT.

The chain is built from TRBV4-1 and TRBJ2-1; 9 bases agree with TRBD2. The CDR3 has 15 amino acids. J gave up 4 bases and V 4 bases, and 5 bases lay outside the gene matches. Germline assignment: CDR1 MGHRA and CDR2 YSYEKL. The CDR3 region has the DNA TGCGCCAGCAGCCCTCTAGCGGGGCCATACAATGAGCAGTTCTTC. Encoded protein: CASSPLAGPYNEQFF.

The chain recombines TRBV28 with TRBJ1-2; D gene ambiguous. The CDR3 consists of 14 residues. Trimming shortened V by 4 bases and J by 4 bases, and 13 bases separated the two germline ends. Germline loops: CDR1 MDHEN, CDR2 SYDVKM. The CDR3 coding sequence is TGTGCCAGCAGTTCCCCGGGAGGCAGCTATGGCTACACCTTC. It encodes CASSSPGGSYGYTF.

This sequence joins TRBV7-9 and TRBJ1-3, with D maybe TRBD1 (5 bases). CDR1 SEHNR and CDR2 FQNEAQ come from the germline V gene (reference sequence). With 5 bases removed from V and 3 bases from J, the gap between germline ends came to 5 bases. CDR3 size: 12 residues. CDR3 coding DNA: TGTGCCAGCAGCACAGGTGGAAACACCATATATTTT. Protein: CASSTGGNTIYF.

The sample holds a few counts of this clone. The V gene is TRBV5-6, the J gene TRBJ2-5; TRBD1 is a possible D gene (5 bases). The CDR3 has 17 residues. From germline, CDR1 is SGHDT and CDR2 YYEEEE. With 0 bases removed from V and 5 bases from J, the gap between germline ends came to 20 bases. The CDR3 protein is CASSLAIRVPATETQYF. The CDR3 bases are TGTGCCAGCAGCTTGGCTATCAGGGTACCGGCAACGGAGACCCAGTACTTC.

This chain joins TRBV6-5 and TRBJ1-2, with no clear D. There are 13 residues in the CDR3. With 6 bases removed from V and 2 bases from J, the gap between germline ends came to 10 bases. Germline V gives CDR1 MNHEY, CDR2 SVGAGI. CDR3 loop: CASRETRNYGYTF. CDR3 coding DNA: TGTGCCAGCAGGGAGACCAGAAACTATGGCTACACCTTC.

This rearrangement joins TRBV5-1 to TRBJ2-1; possibly TRBD2 for D (5 bases). The V and J ends lost 1 base and 2 bases respectively, with 13 bases between them. Looked up from germline, CDR1 is SGHRS and CDR2 is YFSETQ. This CDR3 comprises 16 residues. CDR3 loop: CASSLQGRGTYNEQFF. The CDR3 coding sequence is TGCGCCAGCAGCTTGCAAGGGAGAGGAACCTACAATGAGCAGTTCTTC. The full variable domain, its missing parts supplied by reference TRBV5-1 and TRBJ2-1, is KAGVTQTPRYLIKTRGQQVTLSCSPISGHRSVSWYQQTPGQGLQFLFEYFSETQRNKGNFPGRFSGRQFSNSRSEMNVSTLELGDSALYLCASSLQGRGTYNEQFFGPGTRLTVL.

The chain employs TRBV3-1 (or the pseudogene TRBV3-2) and TRBJ2-2; D possibly corresponds to TRBD1 (6 bases). Trimming took 1 base from V and 4 from J, leaving 13 bases between them. The CDR3 totals 16 residues. Germline assignment: CDR1 LGHDT and CDR2 YNNKEL (reference sequence). Here the CDR3 reads CASSQGLGQSTGELFF. For the CDR3, the DNA is TGTGCCAGCAGCCAAGGCCTCGGACAGTCCACCGGGGAGCTGTTTTTT.

V gene TRBV6-2 or TRBV6-3 combines with J gene TRBJ2-1; 7 bases map to TRBD2. The CDR3 has 16 residues. The germline V gene has CDR1 MNHEY and CDR2 SVGEGT. The trim removed 4 bases at V and 1 base at J, leaving 7 bases unmatched. CDR3 residues: CASSFRTRTSYNEQFF. The CDR3 coding sequence is TGTGCCAGCAGTTTCCGGACTAGAACGTCCTACAATGAGCAGTTCTTC.

This clone was observed once. The gene calls are TRBV27 and TRBJ2-1, with 8 positions matching TRBD2. Germline V CDR1 and CDR2: MNHEY, SMNVEV (reference sequence). Losses at the gene ends were 3 bases for V and 8 bases for J; bases not matched to a gene: 3. This CDR3 is built from 13 residues. The CDR3 sequence is CASSFREGYEQFF. In DNA form, the CDR3 reads TGTGCCAGCAGTTTCCGGGAGGGCTATGAGCAGTTCTTC.

The rearrangement joins TRBV30 to TRBJ2-7; 7 bases agree with TRBD1. V was clipped by 0 bases and J by 7 bases; unmatched bases: 6. Germline values: CDR1 GTSNPN, CDR2 SVGIG (reference sequence). The CDR3 is 13 amino acids. The CDR3 loop reads CAWSVGTAGEQYV. CDR3 bases: TGTGCCTGGAGTGTTGGGACAGCAGGGGAGCAGTACGTC.

The V gene is TRBV3-1 (or the pseudogene TRBV3-2), the J gene TRBJ1-2; perhaps TRBD1 as D (6 bases). Per the germline V gene, CDR1 is LGHDT and CDR2 is YNNKEL (reference sequence). V was pared by 5 bases and J by 7 bases, with 14 bases between. This CDR3 is 13 amino acids long. CDR3 sequence: CASSTDRSRGYTF. The CDR3, as DNA: TGTGCCAGCAGCACCGACAGGTCCCGTGGCTACACCTTC.

This chain joins TRBV12-3 or TRBV12-4 and TRBJ2-3, with no clear D. Trimming removed 3 bases at V and 5 bases at J, with 3 bases between. This CDR3 is 11 amino acids long. The CDR3 loop is CASSFLDTQYF. CDR3 DNA sequence: TGTGCCAGCAGTTTCTTAGATACGCAGTATTTT.

This chain uses TRBV19 with TRBJ2-6; a weak D match, TRBD2 (5 bases). Germline CDR1 reads LNHDA; CDR2 reads SQIVND (reference sequence). V was trimmed by 3 bases and J by 0 bases, leaving 12 bases between them. This CDR3 contains 17 residues. CDR3 sequence: CASSIGAVDSGANVLTF. The CDR3 nucleotides read TGTGCCAGTAGTATCGGAGCGGTGGACTCTGGGGCCAACGTCCTGACTTTC. Complete variable domain (other parts from reference TRBV19 and TRBJ2-6): DGGITQSPKYLFRKEGQNVTLSCEQNLNHDAMYWYRQDPGQGLRLIYYSQIVNDFQKGDIAEGYSVSREKKESFPLTVTSAQKNPTAFYLCASSIGAVDSGANVLTFGAGSRLTVL.